Each of the 15 T cell receptor beta chains below was sequenced from the same sample in a study of T cell responses to AZD1222 COVID-19 vaccine listed by TCRdb under 2021. The library was produced with the immunoSEQ multiplex PCR assay. The source is immuneACCESS, and TCRdb retained only in-frame sequences with V and J called. Part of the clones is not carried over; for the studies checked, unresolved V genes explain less than half of this, and the remainder is unexplained. This sample is represented by 140,000 or so clones; 85% to 95% of them were singletons. The top ten hold more than 10% of the sample. The time point label for this specimen denotes: sample from adult after SARS-CoV-2 infection, after symptom onset. The material was peripheral blood, obtained after recovery from COVID-19. The receptors here all came from an adult who had recovered from COVID-19.

The chain links TRBV18 to TRBJ2-6; D is unresolved. CDR3 length equals 13 residues. Germline CDR1 and CDR2: KGHSH and LQKENI. V lost 3 bases and J lost 11, with 11 bases in between. The CDR3 spells CASSPTAHDVLTF. The CDR3 coding sequence is TGTGCCAGCTCACCCACGGCTCATGACGTCCTGACTTTC.

The chain has TRBV6-5 and TRBJ1-3; D is uncertain. The V and J ends lost 6 bases and 2 bases respectively, with 11 bases between them. The CDR3 contains 14 residues. Germline V gene sequence: CDR1 MNHEY, CDR2 SVGAGI. CDR3 nucleotide sequence: TGTGCCAGCAGCCCCAGAGGGCCTGGAAACACCATATATTTT. Translation: CASSPRGPGNTIYF.

The V and J genes are TRBV18 and TRBJ2-1; 7 nucleotides match TRBD1. The CDR3 runs to 16 residues. CDR1 is KGHSH and CDR2 is LQKENI in the germline V gene. V dropped 1 base and J dropped 0; count of bases not matched to a gene: 3. The CDR3 sequence: CASSPRPGGSYNEQFF. CDR3 nucleotide sequence: TGTGCCAGCTCACCACGGCCAGGGGGCTCCTACAATGAGCAGTTCTTC. The full variable domain, with the rest looked up from reference TRBV18 and TRBJ2-1, is NAGVMQNPRHLVRRRGQEARLRCSPMKGHSHVYWYRQLPEEGLKFMVYLQKENIIDESGMPKERFSAEFPKEGPSILRIQQVVRGDSAAYFCASSPRPGGSYNEQFFGPGTRLTVL.

The CDR3: CSVNRRGTGELFF. CDR3 sequence (DNA): TGCAGCGTAAATCGGAGGGGCACCGGGGAGCTGTTTTTT. The chain is built from TRBV29-1 and TRBJ2-2; maybe TRBD2 (6 bases). Germline CDR1 is SQVTM and CDR2 is ANQGSEA. The CDR3 spans 13 residues. V lost 6 bases and J lost 4, with 12 bases in between.

The V gene is TRBV5-4, the J gene TRBJ2-7; TRBD2 aligns across 7 bases. The V and J ends lost 4 bases and 3 bases, in that order; junction bases with no gene match: 7. CDR1 and CDR2 from the germline V gene are SGHNT and YYREEE (reference sequence). The CDR3 contains 14 residues. CDR3 nucleotides: TGTGCCAGCAGCCCGACGGGGACTAACTACGAGCAGTACTTC. This encodes CASSPTGTNYEQYF. The whole variable domain, remainder taken from reference TRBV5-4 and TRBJ2-7, is ETGVTQSPTHLIKTRGQQVTLRCSSQSGHNTVSWYQQALGQGPQFIFQYYREEENGRGNFPPRFSGLQFPNYSSELNVNALELDDSALYLCASSPTGTNYEQYFGPGTRLTVT.

The genes are TRBV28 and TRBJ1-2; 11 nucleotides line up with TRBD1. V was pared by 2 bases and J by 8 bases, with 4 bases of the junction left unmatched. Germline V gives CDR1 MDHEN, CDR2 SYDVKM. The CDR3 spans 14 residues. Here the CDR3 reads CASSLRTGGEGYTF. Written as DNA, the CDR3 is TGTGCCAGCAGTTTAAGGACAGGGGGCGAGGGCTACACCTTC.

The chain employs TRBV7-8 and TRBJ2-7; no definite D call. CDR3 length: 13 amino acids. Germline CDR1 is SGHVS and CDR2 is FQNEAQ. Trimming left V 5 bases short and J 4 bases short, with 12 bases between. CDR3 loop: CASSPSTVYEQYF. DNA for the CDR3: TGTGCCAGCAGCCCCTCAACAGTTTACGAGCAGTACTTC.

V gene TRBV11-2 combines with J gene TRBJ2-7; no clear D gene. Trimming removed 0 bases from V and 3 bases from J, with 21 bases in between. The V gene's germline CDR1 is SGHAT and CDR2 FQNNGV. The CDR3 runs 18 residues. CDR3 sequence reads: CASSLELRPLVTVYEQYF. In DNA, the CDR3 is TGTGCCAGCAGCTTAGAACTAAGGCCCCTGGTTACGGTCTACGAGCAGTACTTC.

This chain joins TRBV28 and TRBJ2-5, with 7 bases matching TRBD2. Germline-derived CDR1 and CDR2 are MDHEN and SYDVKM. Losses at the gene ends were 2 bases for V and 3 bases for J; bases not matched to a gene: 3. The CDR3 is made up of 14 amino acids. The CDR3 nucleotides read TGTGCCAGCAGTTTAGGGGGGGATGAAGAGACCCAGTACTTC. It encodes CASSLGGDEETQYF.

The chain couples TRBV5-5 to TRBJ2-7; D remains ambiguous. The CDR3 is 16 amino acids. In germline, CDR1 is SGHKS, CDR2 YYEKEE (reference sequence). Trimming stripped 1 base from V and 2 bases from J, with 16 bases between. DNA of the CDR3: TGTGCCAGCAGCTTGCGGTTGGCACTTAGAGCCTACGAGCAGTACTTC. Amino acids: CASSLRLALRAYEQYF.

The genes are TRBV30 and TRBJ1-5, with 8 bases fitting TRBD1. Germline V gene sequence: CDR1 GTSNPN, CDR2 SVGIG (reference sequence). The CDR3 is 17 amino acids. V shed 2 bases and J 0 bases; nucleotides not matched to a gene: 9. For the CDR3, the DNA is TGTGCCTGGAGTCGACAGGGGAAACCTTATAGCAATCAGCCCCAGCATTTT. Translating gives CAWSRQGKPYSNQPQHF.

This clone was seen once. The chain recombines TRBV19 with TRBJ1-2, with unresolved D. CDR3 length: 15 amino acids. V shed 6 bases and J shed 0 bases, with 14 bases lying between them. Germline V gives CDR1 LNHDA, CDR2 SQIVND (reference sequence). The CDR3: CASSMGIVTNYGYTF. For the CDR3, the DNA is TGTGCCAGTAGCATGGGGATAGTAACTAACTATGGCTACACCTTC.

The rearrangement joins TRBV4-1 to TRBJ2-7, with D perhaps matching TRBD1 (6 bases). CDR1 and CDR2 from the germline V gene are MGHRA and YSYEKL. V lost 1 base and J lost 1, with 11 bases in between. The CDR3 totals 15 residues. CDR3 bases: TGCGCCAGCAGCCAAGCCGAGGGGGTTTCCTACGAGCAGTACTTC. This gives the protein CASSQAEGVSYEQYF.

This clone has only one observation. The chain links TRBV30 to TRBJ1-1; no firm D call. The V and J ends lost 2 bases and 1 base respectively, with 11 bases between them. Germline values: CDR1 GTSNPN, CDR2 SVGIG (reference sequence). CDR3 length: 14 amino acids. CDR3: CAWSPGPGNTEAFF. In nucleotides, the CDR3 is TGTGCCTGGAGTCCCGGGCCAGGGAACACTGAAGCTTTCTTT.

The chain employs TRBV7-3 and TRBJ2-1; 14 bases are shared with TRBD2. The J segment lost 5 bases and the V segment lost 4 bases, leaving 1 base of the junction unmatched. CDR3 length equals 15 residues. From germline, CDR1 is SGHTA and CDR2 FQGTGA. The CDR3: CASSSGLAGDNEQFF. The CDR3 nucleotides are TGTGCCAGCAGCTCGGGACTAGCGGGGGACAATGAGCAGTTCTTC.